The 18 T cell receptor beta chains reported below all come from one sample, sequenced in a study of human T cells and chemical hapten exposure. Time point described: patch test 1, 2 weeks after DPC sensitization. Indicated treatment: therapeutic diphenylcyclopropenone sensitization with weekly scalp DPC. Using its own MiXCR run on the RACE reads, TCRdb lists one record per CDR3 protein. In the table there are some 340,000 distinct CDR3 sequences, 5.5% to 8% of which are singletons. Source: whole blood, taken in connection with sensitization to the hapten diphenylcyclopropenone (DPC). All receptors derive from a woman younger than 30 with alopecia areata. Some clones in this sample may be carry-over from other donors' samples.

This clonotype was seen repeatedly, ten times or more. V and J are TRBV12-1 and TRBJ2-5; TRBD1, the table's D call, lacks a check against the DNA. TRBV12-1 is deemed a pseudogene. The CDR3 runs 13 residues. The CDR3 coding sequence is TGTGCCAGCAGCCCCCGGGGCCAAGAGACCCAGTACTTC. Its protein is CASSPRGQETQYF.

The V gene is TRBV10-3, the J gene TRBJ2-2; TRBD2 is a possible D gene (6 bases). Germline CDR1 and CDR2: ENHRY and SYGVKD. The ends were cut back, 3 bases at V and 0 bases at J, with 11 bases in the middle. The CDR3 totals 16 residues. Here the CDR3 reads CAISETGGTNTGELFF. DNA of the CDR3: TGTGCCATCAGTGAAACAGGCGGGACGAACACCGGGGAGCTGTTTTTT.

This clonotype was recorded many times. The V call is TRBV4-2, the J call TRBJ2-7; 16 nucleotides line up with TRBD2. Per germline, CDR1 LGHNA and CDR2 YNFKEQ. V lost 1 base and J lost 4; bases outside the gene matches: 16. The CDR3 is made up of 21 amino acids. The CDR3 sequence: CASSQAPGLAGGTFQVYEQYF. The CDR3 coding sequence is TGTGCCAGCAGCCAAGCTCCGGGACTAGCGGGGGGGACATTTCAAGTTTACGAGCAGTACTTC.

In its sample, this clonotype was seen many times. The V and J genes are TRBV9 and TRBJ2-2; 7 nucleotides agree with TRBD2. Trimming removed 4 bases from V and 0 bases from J; junction bases left unmatched: 15. Germline V gene lookup returns CDR1 SGDLS and CDR2 YYNGEE. The CDR3 totals 19 residues. CDR3 DNA: TGTGCCAGCAGCTCTCCAAAGCGGGGAGGAATCGCGAACACCGGGGAGCTGTTTTTT. It translates to CASSSPKRGGIANTGELFF.

The V call is TRBV7-9, the J call TRBJ1-5, with D possibly being TRBD1 (6 bases). Germline CDR1 is SEHNR and CDR2 is FQNEAQ (reference sequence). V was trimmed by 2 bases and J by 4 bases, leaving 9 bases between them. There are 14 residues in the CDR3. CDR3 sequence reads: CASSLWDKNQPQHF. Here the CDR3 DNA reads TGTGCCAGCAGCTTATGGGACAAAAATCAGCCCCAGCATTTT.

The chain links TRBV6-5 to TRBJ2-7; maybe TRBD2 (6 bases). Germline CDR1 reads MNHEY; CDR2 reads SVGAGI. The CDR3 contains 12 residues. V lost 10 bases and J lost 4, with 14 bases in between. CDR3 residues: CATQRRAYEQYF. CDR3 sequence (DNA): TGTGCCACCCAGAGGAGGGCTTACGAGCAGTACTTC.

The V and J genes are TRBV12-3 or TRBV12-4 and TRBJ1-2, with D perhaps matching TRBD1 (6 bases). The CDR3 runs to 13 residues. Deletions cut 1 base from V and 10 bases from J, with 13 bases between. CDR3 loop: CASSLGGGFDYTF. CDR3 nucleotides: TGTGCCAGCAGTTTAGGAGGGGGGTTTGACTACACCTTC.

This clonotype was observed a few times. The chain uses TRBV20-1 and TRBJ2-3; D ambiguous. Per germline, CDR1 DFQATT and CDR2 SNEGSKA (reference sequence). Trimming took 3 bases from V and 4 from J, leaving 8 bases between them. This CDR3 spans 12 amino acids. CDR3 region: CSARAAPDTQYF. The CDR3 nucleotides read TGCAGTGCTAGGGCAGCCCCAGATACGCAGTATTTT.

V and J are TRBV5-4 and TRBJ2-1; TRBD1 aligns across 10 bases. The CDR3 is 15 residues long. Looked up from germline, CDR1 is SGHNT and CDR2 is YYREEE (reference sequence). With 4 bases clipped from V and 4 bases from J, the junction kept 5 bases outside the gene matches. CDR3: CASSPRTGGYNEQFF. In DNA form, the CDR3 reads TGTGCCAGCAGCCCAAGGACAGGGGGATACAATGAGCAGTTCTTC.

A few counts support this clonotype. CDR3 amino acids: CASSPGPDGRGNYGYTF. For the CDR3, the DNA is TGCGCCAGCAGCCCGGGACCGGACGGTCGAGGGAACTATGGCTACACCTTC. The J gene is TRBJ1-2, the V gene TRBV4-3; D may be TRBD1 (5 bases). Looked up from germline, CDR1 is LGHNA and CDR2 is YSLEER. With 4 bases removed from V and 2 bases from J, the gap between germline ends came to 20 bases. The CDR3 totals 17 residues.

In its sample, this clonotype was seen many times. The V call is TRBV10-1, the J call TRBJ2-5; D perhaps matches TRBD1 (5 bases). CDR1 is WNHNN, CDR2 SYGVQD, per germline (reference sequence). The CDR3 has 15 amino acids. V was pared by 0 bases and J by 2 bases, with 10 bases between. This CDR3 is CASSESIKGQETQYF. CDR3 in DNA: TGCGCCAGCAGTGAGTCGATCAAGGGGCAAGAGACCCAGTACTTC.

The V gene is TRBV6-5, the J gene TRBJ1-1, with TRBD1 identical over 8 bases. V lost 7 bases, J lost 10 bases, and 5 bases stayed unmatched. Germline-derived CDR1 and CDR2 are MNHEY and SVGAGI. The CDR3 is 11 residues long. CDR3 in DNA: TGTGCCAGCATCCAGGGGGCATCAGCTTTCTTT. Translated, it gives CASIQGASAFF.

This clonotype was observed at least ten times. The chain is built from TRBV6-2 or TRBV6-3 and TRBJ2-1; perhaps TRBD1 as D (10 bases). Germline V lookup: CDR1 MNHEY, CDR2 SVGEGT. The CDR3 is 14 residues long. Trimming shortened V by 4 bases and J by 9 bases, and 16 bases separated the two germline ends. CDR3 protein: CASSLAGDRGEQFF. The CDR3 DNA follows: TGTGCCAGCAGTTTAGCGGGGGACAGGGGTGAGCAGTTCTTC.

This clonotype has at least ten counts. This chain uses TRBV5-1 with TRBJ2-3; tentatively, D is TRBD2 (6 bases). The CDR3 has 15 amino acids. Trimming cost V 4 bases and J 0 bases, with 12 bases left between them. Germline V CDR1 and CDR2: SGHRS, YFSETQ. DNA of the CDR3: TGCGCCAGCAGCCGTAGCGGAGCTAGCACAGATACGCAGTATTTT. This encodes CASSRSGASTDTQYF.

This clonotype was observed a few times. This rearrangement joins TRBV14 to TRBJ2-5; unclear D gene. V lost 1 base, J lost 2 bases, and 11 bases lay in between. This CDR3 is built from 15 residues. The V gene's germline CDR1 is SGHDN and CDR2 FVKESK. The CDR3 region has the DNA TGTGCCAGCAGCCAAGTGCTAGGACGGCAAGAGACCCAGTACTTC. This sequence encodes CASSQVLGRQETQYF.

This clonotype was seen ten or more times. The chain combines TRBV12-3 or TRBV12-4 with TRBJ1-2, with TRBD1 identical over 7 bases. This CDR3 has 14 amino acids. V shed 4 bases and J 2 bases; nucleotides not matched to a gene: 4. The CDR3 region has the DNA TGTGCCAGCAGTTCGCCAGGGGGAAACTATGGCTACACCTTC. It specifies CASSSPGGNYGYTF.

By share, this clonotype ranks as medium-sized. V and J are TRBV4-3 and TRBJ1-1; D remains unclear. The CDR3 is made up of 15 amino acids. Trimming removed 1 base at V and 4 bases at J, with 13 bases between. Per germline, CDR1 LGHNA and CDR2 YSLEER. The CDR3 spells CASSQGSDVGTEAFF. The CDR3 region has the DNA TGCGCCAGCAGCCAAGGGTCCGATGTTGGCACTGAAGCTTTCTTT.

The chain recombines TRBV27 with TRBJ1-3; D uncertain. With 0 bases removed from V and 5 bases from J, the gap between germline ends came to 11 bases. This CDR3 is 15 amino acids long. The germline gives CDR1 MNHEY, CDR2 SMNVEV (reference sequence). The DNA for the CDR3 is TGTGCCAGCAGTTTATCTAGGCAGAGAAGAAACACCATATATTTT. Protein product: CASSLSRQRRNTIYF.